The 30 T cell receptor beta chains below come from one sample, sequenced in a study of blood T cell repertoires in COVID-19. Profiled with immunoSEQ multiplex PCR; TCRdb holds only in-frame clones, not every one. The sample records around 210,000 clones, around 80% being singletons. The material sequenced was peripheral blood. Every receptor here comes from an older woman with acute or convalescent COVID-19.

The J gene is TRBJ1-2, the V gene TRBV12-3 or TRBV12-4; D might be TRBD1 (6 bases). This CDR3 comprises 13 residues. V was trimmed by 2 bases and J by 5 bases, leaving 9 bases between them. Written as DNA, the CDR3 is TGTGCCAGCAGTTTACGCCAGGGGTATGGCTACACCTTC. Translated: CASSLRQGYGYTF.

The rearrangement joins TRBV7-2 to TRBJ2-1; 13 bases align to TRBD2. The CDR3 has 15 amino acids. V lost 6 bases, J lost 8 bases, and 7 bases stayed unmatched. Looked up from germline, CDR1 is SGHTA and CDR2 is FQGNSA. The chain's CDR3 is CASRAGTSGIYEQFF. CDR3 DNA: TGTGCCAGCAGGGCCGGGACTAGCGGGATCTATGAGCAGTTCTTC.

The chain is built from TRBV5-4 and TRBJ2-2, with D possibly matching TRBD1 (6 bases). Germline CDR1 and CDR2: SGHNT and YYREEE (reference sequence). V was clipped by 0 bases and J by 1 base, with 13 bases between them. There are 17 residues in the CDR3. The CDR3 nucleotides read TGTGCCAGCAGCTTGGGGGATCCGGACAGGAACACCGGGGAGCTGTTTTTT. Its translation: CASSLGDPDRNTGELFF.

V usage is TRBV29-1 and J usage is TRBJ1-1, with D possibly matching TRBD1 (5 bases). Germline V gives CDR1 SQVTM, CDR2 ANQGSEA. V was cut by 4 bases and J by 5 bases, with 17 bases left in between. The CDR3 is 14 residues long. This CDR3 reads CSVGAGQGRTEAFF. For the CDR3, the DNA is TGCAGCGTTGGGGCGGGGCAGGGAAGAACTGAAGCTTTCTTT.

The chain links TRBV19 to TRBJ2-4; perhaps TRBD2 as D (6 bases). The germline V gene has CDR1 LNHDA and CDR2 SQIVND (reference sequence). CDR3 size: 16 residues. Trimming stripped 2 bases from V and 8 bases from J, with 19 bases between. This CDR3 is CASSIHPLRGKYIQYF. As DNA, the CDR3 is TGTGCCAGTAGTATACATCCCCTCCGGGGGAAGTACATTCAGTACTTC. Full variable domain (missing parts from reference TRBV19 and TRBJ2-4): DGGITQSPKYLFRKEGQNVTLSCEQNLNHDAMYWYRQDPGQGLRLIYYSQIVNDFQKGDIAEGYSVSREKKESFPLTVTSAQKNPTAFYLCASSIHPLRGKYIQYFGAGTRLSVL.

A note on this clone: A much larger clone differs by one base, so this may be a read error. The chain links TRBV6-5 to TRBJ2-7, with 7 bases matching TRBD1. V lost 5 bases to trimming and J lost 6 bases; unmatched junction nucleotides: 1. The germline CDR1 and CDR2 sequences are MNHEY and SVGAGI. CDR3 length equals 11 residues. In DNA form, the CDR3 reads TGTGCCAGCAGTACAGGGGTCGAGCAGTACTTC. Translation: CASSTGVEQYF.

The rearrangement joins TRBV30 to TRBJ1-5, with 7 bases aligning to TRBD1. Germline values: CDR1 GTSNPN, CDR2 SVGIG (reference sequence). The CDR3 has 13 residues. Unmatched junction bases numbered 4, after V lost 3 bases and J lost 5 bases. Here the CDR3 reads CAWSGQDHQPQHF. DNA of the CDR3: TGTGCCTGGAGCGGACAGGACCATCAGCCCCAGCATTTT. Using reference TRBV30 and TRBJ1-5 for the parts outside the CDR3, the full variable domain is SQTIHQWPATLVQPVGSPLSLECTVEGTSNPNLYWYRQAAGRGLQLLFYSVGIGQISSEVPQNLSASRPQDRQFILSSKKLLLSDSGFYLCAWSGQDHQPQHFGDGTRLSIL.

The V gene is TRBV27, the J gene TRBJ1-2, with 11 bases identical to TRBD1. V was clipped by 0 bases and J by 0 bases; unmatched bases: 3. The CDR3 is made up of 17 amino acids. The germline V gene has CDR1 MNHEY and CDR2 SMNVEV (reference sequence). DNA for the CDR3: TGTGCCAGCAGTTTATCAGGACAGGGGGCTGCTAACTATGGCTACACCTTC. Translation: CASSLSGQGAANYGYTF.

The chain joins TRBV6-6 to TRBJ2-3; 7 nucleotides agree with TRBD2. The V segment lost 7 bases and the J segment 2 bases; nucleotides outside the gene matches: 9. The CDR3 runs to 15 residues. The V gene's germline CDR1 is MNHNY and CDR2 SVGAGI (reference sequence). CDR3 amino acids: CASIMPSGDTDTQYF. The CDR3 DNA reads as TGTGCCAGCATCATGCCTAGCGGTGACACAGATACGCAGTATTTT.

This chain links TRBV5-1 with TRBJ1-4, with D maybe TRBD1 (6 bases). This CDR3 has 20 residues. CDR1 is SGHRS, CDR2 YFSETQ, per germline. V was pared by 4 bases and J by 0 bases, with 25 bases between. The CDR3 sequence is CASSRNREVGSLATNEKLFF. As DNA, the CDR3 is TGCGCCAGCAGCCGGAACAGGGAAGTAGGATCGCTGGCAACTAATGAAAAACTGTTTTTT.

The rearrangement joins TRBV27 to TRBJ2-7; 8 bases agree with TRBD2. V lost 4 bases, J lost 5 bases, and 4 bases stayed unmatched. CDR3 length: 13 amino acids. Per germline, CDR1 MNHEY and CDR2 SMNVEV (reference sequence). CDR3 region: CASSYSGKHEQYF. The CDR3 bases are TGTGCCAGCAGTTATAGCGGGAAGCACGAGCAGTACTTC.

The chain has TRBV25-1 and TRBJ2-1; 11 nucleotides match TRBD2. Trimming took 3 bases from V and 2 from J; bases not matched to a gene: 3. The CDR3 consists of 16 residues. Per the germline V gene, CDR1 is MGHDK and CDR2 is SYGVNS. The CDR3 is CASSEPGLAAYNEQFF. CDR3 nucleotides: TGTGCCAGCAGTGAGCCGGGACTAGCGGCCTACAATGAGCAGTTCTTC.

The chain employs TRBV6-5 and TRBJ1-4; TRBD1 is a possible D gene (5 bases). The V and J ends lost 6 bases and 8 bases respectively, with 19 bases between them. The CDR3 has 15 amino acids. Germline assignment: CDR1 MNHEY and CDR2 SVGAGI. In DNA form, the CDR3 reads TGTGCCAGCAGCCCCCGGAGGGGAACACTCGAAAAACTGTTTTTT. Translated: CASSPRRGTLEKLFF.

In this sample, this clone turned up a few times. The V and J genes are TRBV5-4 and TRBJ1-1; D is unclear. The CDR3 extends over 15 amino acids. Germline V lookup: CDR1 SGHNT, CDR2 YYREEE (reference sequence). V lost 0 bases to trimming and J lost 1 base, with 10 bases between them. CDR3: CASSLVVASNTEAFF. CDR3 sequence (DNA): TGTGCCAGCAGCTTGGTTGTGGCCTCGAACACTGAAGCTTTCTTT.

The rearrangement joins TRBV4-1 to TRBJ2-3; TRBD2 matches 14 bases. The germline V gene has CDR1 MGHRA and CDR2 YSYEKL. CDR3 length: 19 residues. Trimming at V came to 3 bases and at J to 0 bases, leaving 8 bases not matched to a gene. CDR3: CASSQAPGTSGGSTDTQYF. The DNA for the CDR3 is TGCGCCAGCAGCCAGGCCCCCGGGACTAGCGGGGGTAGCACAGATACGCAGTATTTT.

The sample holds one count of this clone. The genes are TRBV9 and TRBJ1-3; D uncertain. Trimming removed 0 bases at V and 4 bases at J, with 14 bases between. The germline gives CDR1 SGDLS, CDR2 YYNGEE. The CDR3 is made up of 16 amino acids. CDR3 DNA sequence: TGTGCCAGCAGCGTAGCTGAGGGTCAGGAGGGAAACACCATATATTTT. The encoded protein is CASSVAEGQEGNTIYF.

The chain uses TRBV2 and TRBJ2-7, with 10 bases lining up with TRBD2. The CDR3 covers 16 residues. V lost 1 base, J lost 4 bases, and 7 bases stayed unmatched. Germline V gives CDR1 SNHLY, CDR2 FYNNEI. This chain's CDR3 is CASSEDTSGIGYEQYF. The CDR3, as DNA: TGTGCCAGCAGTGAAGATACTAGCGGGATAGGGTACGAGCAGTACTTC.

The chain links TRBV4-1 to TRBJ2-1, with 12 bases lining up with TRBD2. Losses at the gene ends were 4 bases for V and 3 bases for J; bases not matched to a gene: 7. Germline V gives CDR1 MGHRA, CDR2 YSYEKL. The CDR3 is 17 residues long. CDR3 DNA: TGCGCCAGCAGCCCCCGACTAGCGGGAGCGTACTACAATGAGCAGTTCTTC. As protein: CASSPRLAGAYYNEQFF.

The chain recombines TRBV19 with TRBJ2-5, with 8 positions matching TRBD1. The V segment lost 6 bases and the J segment 5 bases; nucleotides outside the gene matches: 5. Germline V CDR1 and CDR2: LNHDA, SQIVND (reference sequence). The CDR3 extends over 13 amino acids. As DNA, the CDR3 is TGTGCCAGTAGGGCAGGGGGCTTGGAGACCCAGTACTTC. Amino acids: CASRAGGLETQYF.

CDR3 sequence (DNA): TGTGCCACGATAATACTAGGGGGTACAGATACGCAGTATTTT. This sequence encodes CATIILGGTDTQYF. V gene TRBV6-5 combines with J gene TRBJ2-3; D is possibly TRBD1 (6 bases). The CDR3 runs to 14 residues. The V and J ends lost 10 bases and 3 bases respectively, with 17 bases between them. Germline lookup yields CDR1 MNHEY and CDR2 SVGAGI.

This chain links TRBV11-2 with TRBJ1-1; D possibly corresponds to TRBD1 (6 bases). The V and J ends lost 0 bases and 10 bases respectively, with 12 bases between them. There are 13 residues in the CDR3. Per germline, CDR1 SGHAT and CDR2 FQNNGV. The CDR3 sequence: CASSLEGGARAFF. The DNA of the CDR3 is TGTGCCAGCAGCTTAGAAGGGGGGGCTAGAGCTTTCTTT.

Here the CDR3 reads CASSRESNTGELFF. The DNA of the CDR3 is TGTGCCAGCAGCCGCGAATCGAACACCGGGGAGCTGTTTTTT. This rearrangement joins TRBV5-4 to TRBJ2-2; D ambiguous. The germline gives CDR1 SGHNT, CDR2 YYREEE (reference sequence). The CDR3 sequence is 14 residues long. Trimming left V 4 bases short and J 0 bases short, with 7 bases between.

This clone was observed once. The rearrangement uses TRBV19 and TRBJ2-3; 10 nucleotides match TRBD2. The CDR3 is made up of 15 amino acids. Germline V gene sequence: CDR1 LNHDA, CDR2 SQIVND (reference sequence). After removal of 5 bases from V and 6 bases from J, the junction contained 8 bases not matched to a gene. CDR3 in DNA: TGTGCCAGTAGTTGGATGGCTAGCGGGAGTGATACGCAGTATTTT. Encoded protein: CASSWMASGSDTQYF. The variable domain in full, completed from reference TRBV19 and TRBJ2-3, reads DGGITQSPKYLFRKEGQNVTLSCEQNLNHDAMYWYRQDPGQGLRLIYYSQIVNDFQKGDIAEGYSVSREKKESFPLTVTSAQKNPTAFYLCASSWMASGSDTQYFGPGTRLTVL.

CDR3 sequence: CASSLNRNQPQHF. In DNA, the CDR3 is TGTGCCAGCAGCTTAAATCGGAATCAGCCCCAGCATTTT. The rearrangement links TRBV11-2 to TRBJ1-5; D is uncertain. Looked up from germline, CDR1 is SGHAT and CDR2 is FQNNGV. The CDR3 runs 13 residues. Trimming removed 2 bases at V and 4 bases at J, with 6 bases between.

J is TRBJ2-7 and V is TRBV7-2; TRBD1 agrees at 9 bases. The ends lost 0 bases at V and 1 base at J; junction bases unmatched: 13. The germline V gene encodes CDR1 SGHTA and CDR2 FQGNSA. This CDR3 comprises 19 residues. In DNA form, the CDR3 reads TGTGCCAGCAGCTTAGCCCACCCGGGGACAGGGACTGGATCCTACGAGCAGTACTTC. The encoded protein is CASSLAHPGTGTGSYEQYF.

This clone has a single count. This chain uses TRBV29-1 with TRBJ1-2; 7 nucleotides match TRBD1. The CDR3 runs to 13 residues. Looked up from germline, CDR1 is SQVTM and CDR2 is ANQGSEA. Losses at the gene ends were 7 bases for V and 2 bases for J; bases not matched to a gene: 7. The CDR3 region has the DNA TGCAGCGCCTCGACAGGGATCAACTATGGCTACACCTTC. Encoded protein: CSASTGINYGYTF.

With regard to this clone: At one end, the junction sequence differs from germline, possibly due to a read error. V gene TRBV7-7 combines with J gene TRBJ2-1; possibly TRBD2 for D (6 bases). Germline assignment: CDR1 SSHAT and CDR2 FNYEAQ (reference sequence). CDR3 length equals 19 residues. The CDR3 protein is CASSVGGEAGLSSYNEQFF. In nucleotides, the CDR3 is TGTGCTAGCAGCGTCGGCGGGGAGGCAGGCCTGAGCTCCTACAATGAGCAGTTCTTC.

The chain recombines TRBV5-1 with TRBJ2-3, with 10 bases identical to TRBD2. This CDR3 is 16 amino acids long. Germline V lookup: CDR1 SGHRS, CDR2 YFSETQ. Trimming took 0 bases from V and 4 from J; bases not matched to a gene: 5. The CDR3 sequence is CASSLGTSGASDTQYF. As DNA, the CDR3 is TGCGCCAGCAGCTTGGGGACTAGCGGAGCTTCAGATACGCAGTATTTT.

This sequence joins TRBV19 and TRBJ1-2; D is possibly TRBD1 (5 bases). The germline gives CDR1 LNHDA, CDR2 SQIVND (reference sequence). The CDR3 is made up of 14 amino acids. Trimming pared 5 bases from V and 4 bases from J, leaving 14 bases between. This CDR3 reads CASSRGGISYGYTF. The CDR3 DNA sequence: TGTGCCAGTAGTCGCGGGGGAATCAGCTATGGCTACACCTTC.

The chain combines TRBV3-1 (or the pseudogene TRBV3-2) with TRBJ1-1; 8 nucleotides agree with TRBD1. The CDR3 loop spans 15 amino acids. Germline loops: CDR1 LGHDT, CDR2 YNNKEL (reference sequence). J was trimmed by 1 base and V by 1 base; bases with no gene match: 2. CDR3: CASSQAGTGNTEAFF. For the CDR3, the DNA is TGTGCCAGCAGCCAAGCCGGGACAGGGAACACTGAAGCTTTCTTT.